This T cell receptor (beta chain) comes out of a study of blood T cell repertoires in COVID-19 (TCRdb year 2020). A note on the overall study: Collaborator samples came from the United States, Italy and Spain and covered acute and convalescent phases of COVID-19. The material from the prospective study consisted of cDNA or gDNA derived from T cells, B-cell-depleted T cells, or PBMCs. The dataset comprised deeply sampled blood TCRbeta repertoires from subjects exposed to, actively infected with, or recovered from COVID-19. A freely available public database, intended as a resource for researchers studying the immune response to SARS-CoV-2, is where the repertoires were released. Samples came from the ongoing ImmuneRACE study (first 160 participants) plus 1,254 subjects from 6 global collaborators. A de-identified subject ID, COVID-19 status, age in years and sex were almost always included in the sample metadata. Where available, HLA class I and class II types were taken from metadata supplied by the sample provider and were not determined by assay-based typing. The full study reports these points: How much clinical and demographic metadata was included differed by source and by participant, and the metadata was provided uncurated.

The immunoSEQ Assay, a bias-controlled multiplex PCR, was used to amplify TCRbeta CDR3 regions from genomic DNA. Concerning the study's data processing: The number of nucleated cells in each sample was estimated by amplification of reference gene primers within the assay. To quantify the absolute abundance of each unique TCRbeta CDR3 rearrangement, sequence reads were collapsed and filtered. For each sample, productive Simpson clonality was calculated by taking the square root of Simpson's diversity index across productive rearrangements. TCRdb took over this immuneACCESS table, retaining in-frame rearrangements with V and J assigned. Such tables are incomplete; in checked studies, under half of the missing clones stem from an unresolved V gene, and the remainder is unexplained. That table supplies the V and J calls and clone size; D and trimming were determined from the DNA. This sample gives tens of thousands of clones in total; about 90% of them show up just once. More than 0.95% of the sample is held by the ten biggest clonotypes.

The collaborating institutions used their own protocols to collect whole blood in K2EDTA tubes. Collaborator samples were shipped for TCRbeta analysis as frozen whole blood, isolated PBMCs, or DNA extracted from either sample type. This clone was seen once. There is no known antigen for this receptor. Per-base quality was not reported, and no clone a single base away is much larger than it. The CDR3 has 14 amino acids, counting the end cysteine and phenylalanine. Only the CDR3 DNA is retained, 42 bases long and in frame from the first base. As encoded in the germline V gene, CDR1 is SGHRS while CDR2 is YFSETQ. V is shortened by 2 bases, J by 0 bases, and the region joining them spans 8 bases.

The chain links TRBV5-1 with TRBJ1-1, with the D gene call left open. The source material was peripheral blood. The sequence came from a human donor in a cohort sampled during active COVID-19. CDR3 reads: CASSFGLLNTEAFF. The DNA is as follows: TGCGCCAGCAGCTTTGGCCTGTTGAACACTGAAGCTTTCTTT.